The next 5 T cell receptor beta chains were all read from a single sample in a study of cytomegalovirus exposure and HLA in healthy donors. Vbeta (60) and Jbeta (13) primers were used in the PCR. Measured with immunoSEQ multiplex PCR; TCRdb has only the in-frame clones, and not every one. The repertoire holds tens of thousands of clones, around 82% seen once, with approximately 1.5% in the top ten. The specimen was PBMCs. All receptors come from a female donor in good health and CMV-seronegative.

The V gene is TRBV19, the J gene TRBJ1-6; D not certain. Germline-derived CDR1 and CDR2 are LNHDA and SQIVND (reference sequence). The CDR3 is 14 amino acids. Trimming took off 2 bases at V and 7 bases at J, with 9 bases between the two ends. The CDR3 loop is CASSIWSRNSPLHF. The CDR3 DNA sequence: TGTGCCAGTAGTATATGGTCCAGAAATTCACCCCTCCACTTT. Looking up the rest from reference TRBV19 and TRBJ1-6 gives the full variable domain: DGGITQSPKYLFRKEGQNVTLSCEQNLNHDAMYWYRQDPGQGLRLIYYSQIVNDFQKGDIAEGYSVSREKKESFPLTVTSAQKNPTAFYLCASSIWSRNSPLHFGNGTRLTVT.

The chain uses TRBV10-2 and TRBJ2-5, with TRBD1 matching over 9 bases. V dropped 2 bases and J dropped 5; count of bases not matched to a gene: 9. Germline V gene data show CDR1 as WSHSY and CDR2 as SAAADI. The CDR3 loop spans 16 amino acids. In DNA, the CDR3 is TGCGCCAGCAGTGAGCCGTTACAGGGGGCTTGGGAGACCCAGTACTTC. Translated, it gives CASSEPLQGAWETQYF.

CDR3 protein: CASWGRSTTKSTDTQYF. In DNA, the CDR3 is TGTGCCAGCTGGGGCAGGTCAACGACAAAAAGCACAGATACGCAGTATTTT. This chain joins TRBV25-1 and TRBJ2-3, with a weak D call TRBD1 (5 bases). CDR3 length: 17 residues. Germline lookup yields CDR1 MGHDK and CDR2 SYGVNS. Trimming took 8 bases from V and 0 from J, leaving 21 bases between them.

The V call is TRBV29-1, the J call TRBJ2-7, with 11 positions matching TRBD2. This CDR3 has 14 amino acids. Germline V gene lookup returns CDR1 SQVTM and CDR2 ANQGSEA. J gave up 0 bases and V 4 bases, and 2 bases lay outside the gene matches. The CDR3 bases are TGCAGCGTTGCTAGCGGGGGGCCCTCCTACGAGCAGTACTTC. It is translated as CSVASGGPSYEQYF.

The V gene is TRBV30, the J gene TRBJ2-5; tentative D call: TRBD2 (6 bases). The last part of the DNA fits TRBJ2-7 better; the J call may be wrong. The CDR3 extends over 14 amino acids. Germline CDR1 is GTSNPN and CDR2 is SVGIG (reference sequence). This CDR3 is CAWSRRTGDYEQYF. Here the CDR3 DNA reads TGTGCCTGGAGTAGAAGGACGGGAGACTACGAGCAGTACTTC.